The 26 T cell receptor beta chains presented below share a single source sample, sequenced in a study of blood T cell repertoires in COVID-19. TCRdb's table, derived via immunoSEQ multiplex PCR, lists solely in-frame clones and lacks some. The sample lists hundreds of thousands of clones, around 80% occurring once. Sequenced sample: PBMCs or T cells enriched from blood (not recorded which). The source of these receptors is a man aged 30 to 39 with acute COVID-19.

V usage is TRBV9 and J usage is TRBJ2-2; D gene unclear. Trimming cost V 0 bases and J 7 bases, with 13 bases left between them. CDR3 size: 15 residues. From germline, CDR1 is SGDLS and CDR2 YYNGEE. The CDR3 reads CASSVVAGRHGELFF. The CDR3 nucleotides are TGTGCCAGCAGCGTAGTGGCAGGCCGCCACGGGGAGCTGTTTTTT.

The gene calls are TRBV27 and TRBJ1-6, with 9 positions matching TRBD1. Per the germline V gene, CDR1 is MNHEY and CDR2 is SMNVEV (reference sequence). The CDR3 contains 16 residues. V lost 1 base, J lost 8 bases, and 6 bases stayed unmatched. CDR3 DNA: TGTGCCAGCAGTTTATACGGGACAGGGCTTGATTCACCCCTCCACTTT. It codes for CASSLYGTGLDSPLHF.

J is TRBJ1-5 and V is TRBV19, with no clear D. Trimming took 6 bases from V and 7 from J, leaving 34 bases between them. CDR1 is LNHDA, CDR2 SQIVND, per germline (reference sequence). The CDR3 has 20 amino acids. The CDR3 loop reads CASSIYDTRWAQYVSQPQHF. For the CDR3, the DNA is TGTGCCAGTAGCATATATGACACACGGTGGGCTCAATATGTCTCGCAGCCCCAGCATTTT. Full variable domain (remainder filled in from reference TRBV19 and TRBJ1-5): DGGITQSPKYLFRKEGQNVTLSCEQNLNHDAMYWYRQDPGQGLRLIYYSQIVNDFQKGDIAEGYSVSREKKESFPLTVTSAQKNPTAFYLCASSIYDTRWAQYVSQPQHFGDGTRLSIL.

V gene TRBV4-1 combines with J gene TRBJ1-5; D uncertain. This CDR3 is 14 amino acids long. Trimming took off 0 bases at V and 11 bases at J, with 14 bases between the two ends. CDR1 and CDR2 from the germline V gene are MGHRA and YSYEKL. The CDR3: CASSQDLASLAQHF. The CDR3 coding sequence is TGCGCCAGCAGCCAAGATCTGGCTTCTCTCGCCCAGCATTTT.

J is TRBJ2-1 and V is TRBV2; TRBD1 agrees at 9 bases. The CDR3 consists of 15 residues. Germline V gene sequence: CDR1 SNHLY, CDR2 FYNNEI. Trimming removed 6 bases from V and 7 bases from J; junction bases left unmatched: 10. Written as DNA, the CDR3 is TGTGCCAGCAGCTCACAGGGGGCTTCGGGGAATGAGCAGTTCTTC. It yields the protein CASSSQGASGNEQFF.

V usage is TRBV27 and J usage is TRBJ1-6; 9 nucleotides match TRBD1. The V segment lost 6 bases and the J segment 0 bases; nucleotides outside the gene matches: 3. The CDR3 totals 16 residues. The germline V gene has CDR1 MNHEY and CDR2 SMNVEV (reference sequence). CDR3 sequence: CASRMTGGSYNSPLHF. The CDR3 nucleotides are TGTGCCAGCAGAATGACAGGGGGCTCCTATAATTCACCCCTCCACTTT.

The table lists this clone with a few counts. The chain joins TRBV10-2 to TRBJ1-4, with D unclear. The germline V gene has CDR1 WSHSY and CDR2 SAAADI. The CDR3 has 14 residues. Trimming stripped 2 bases from V and 6 bases from J, with 10 bases between. The CDR3: CASSERERYEKLFF. The DNA for the CDR3 is TGCGCCAGCAGTGAGCGGGAAAGATATGAAAAACTGTTTTTT.

This clone has just a few counts. The chain couples TRBV4-3 to TRBJ2-6; 7 bases fit TRBD1. The ends lost 2 bases at V and 0 bases at J; junction bases unmatched: 19. Per germline, CDR1 LGHNA and CDR2 YSLEER. The CDR3 totals 22 residues. The CDR3 bases are TGCGCCAGCAGCCAACCCAGGGGGACCTTTTCTAGCCGATACTCTGGGGCCAACGTCCTGACTTTC. Protein product: CASSQPRGTFSSRYSGANVLTF.

The J gene is TRBJ2-7, the V gene TRBV7-9, with D perhaps matching TRBD2 (6 bases). The CDR3 spans 14 residues. V was cut by 5 bases and J by 0 bases, with 11 bases left in between. Per the germline V gene, CDR1 is SEHNR and CDR2 is FQNEAQ (reference sequence). This CDR3 reads CASSKDGSSYEQYV. Written as DNA, the CDR3 is TGTGCCAGCAGCAAGGACGGGAGCTCCTACGAGCAGTACGTC.

The chain employs TRBV7-9 and TRBJ2-3, with 7 positions matching TRBD2. V trimming: 10 bases; J trimming: 1 base; junction bases outside the gene matches: 8. Germline V CDR1 and CDR2: SEHNR, FQNEAQ (reference sequence). This CDR3 has 14 amino acids. The CDR3 here is CATTWEGGTDTQYF. In DNA, the CDR3 is TGTGCCACAACTTGGGAGGGAGGCACAGATACGCAGTATTTT. The entire variable domain, with the rest obtained from reference TRBV7-9 and TRBJ2-3, is as follows: DTGVSQNPRHKITKRGQNVTFRCDPISEHNRLYWYRQTLGQGPEFLTYFQNEAQLEKSRLLSDRFSAERPKGSFSTLEIQRTEQGDSAMYLCATTWEGGTDTQYFGPGTRLTVL.

This chain connects TRBV5-1 to TRBJ2-3, with D possibly TRBD1 on 7 matching bases. This CDR3 region has 17 residues. Trimming took off 0 bases at V and 0 bases at J, with 14 bases between the two ends. Germline CDR1 and CDR2: SGHRS and YFSETQ. The CDR3 region is CASSLAGGLRSTDTQYF. The DNA of the CDR3 is TGCGCCAGCAGCTTGGCAGGGGGACTTAGGAGCACAGATACGCAGTATTTT.

This rearrangement joins TRBV30 to TRBJ2-2; 9 positions agree with TRBD2. After removal of 1 base from V and 7 bases from J, the junction contained 7 bases not matched to a gene. This CDR3 region has 15 residues. Germline CDR1 reads GTSNPN; CDR2 reads SVGIG (reference sequence). Here the CDR3 DNA reads TGTGCCTGGAGTGCTTTAGCGGGAGTAGGCGGGGAGCTGTTTTTT. It specifies CAWSALAGVGGELFF.

The chain combines TRBV27 with TRBJ2-5; possible D gene TRBD2, 6 bases. The CDR3 loop spans 15 amino acids. The V end lost 2 bases, the J end lost 2 bases, and 12 bases lay between the germline ends. CDR1 and CDR2 from the germline V gene are MNHEY and SMNVEV (reference sequence). The CDR3 DNA follows: TGTGCCAGCAGTTTACTTAGCGGAAGTCAAGAGACCCAGTACTTC. As protein: CASSLLSGSQETQYF.

The rearrangement links TRBV7-2 to TRBJ2-5; a weak D match, TRBD1 (6 bases). V was trimmed by 4 bases and J by 4 bases, leaving 16 bases between them. The CDR3 has 15 amino acids. In germline, CDR1 is SGHTA, CDR2 FQGNSA. CDR3: CASSSQGIGGETQYF. The CDR3 bases are TGTGCCAGCAGCTCGCAAGGAATAGGGGGAGAGACCCAGTACTTC.

The genes are TRBV29-1 and TRBJ2-3, with 10 bases aligning to TRBD2. This CDR3 has 12 amino acids. The V and J ends lost 7 bases and 4 bases, in that order; junction bases with no gene match: 2. Germline assignment: CDR1 SQVTM and CDR2 ANQGSEA. The CDR3 nucleotides are TGCAGCGCTAGCGGGGGTGCAGATACGCAGTATTTT. Its protein is CSASGGADTQYF.

The V gene is TRBV19, the J gene TRBJ1-1; D is ambiguous. The V and J ends lost 9 bases and 1 base respectively, with 15 bases between them. This CDR3 has 14 residues. Germline lookup yields CDR1 LNHDA and CDR2 SQIVND (reference sequence). As DNA, the CDR3 is TGTGCCAGCAGTCGGGGAGGTTCGAACACTGAAGCTTTCTTT. Protein: CASSRGGSNTEAFF.

The chain joins TRBV11-2 to TRBJ1-2; D is perhaps TRBD1 (5 bases). V was shortened by 0 bases and J by 6 bases, with 14 bases between the two germline ends. CDR3 length: 15 amino acids. The germline CDR1 and CDR2 sequences are SGHAT and FQNNGV. CDR3 sequence (DNA): TGTGCCAGCAGCTTAGATTTTGCAGGGCGCGATGGCTACACCTTC. It encodes CASSLDFAGRDGYTF. Full variable domain (missing parts from reference TRBV11-2 and TRBJ1-2): EAGVAQSPRYKIIEKRQSVAFWCNPISGHATLYWYQQILGQGPKLLIQFQNNGVVDDSQLPKDRFSAERLKGVDSTLKIQPAKLEDSAVYLCASSLDFAGRDGYTFGSGTRLTVV.

The V and J genes are TRBV25-1 and TRBJ1-2; D perhaps matches TRBD1 (5 bases). The CDR3 consists of 12 residues. V lost 5 bases to trimming and J lost 5 bases, with 9 bases between them. Germline V CDR1 and CDR2: MGHDK, SYGVNS. In nucleotides, the CDR3 is TGTGCCAGCAGTCCAGGGAAATATGGCTACACCTTC. Translated, it gives CASSPGKYGYTF.

The chain has TRBV30 and TRBJ2-1; the match to TRBD1 covers 9 bases. Germline V gene data show CDR1 as GTSNPN and CDR2 as SVGIG (reference sequence). CDR3 size: 12 residues. The chain's CDR3 is CAAGTGNNEQFF. The CDR3 coding sequence is TGTGCGGCCGGGACAGGGAACAATGAGCAGTTCTTC.

This rearrangement joins TRBV6-5 to TRBJ1-2; D possibly corresponds to TRBD1 (6 bases). The CDR3 loop spans 16 amino acids. Trimming removed 4 bases from V and 3 bases from J, with 18 bases in between. CDR1 MNHEY and CDR2 SVGAGI come from the germline V gene. This CDR3 reads CASSLRQAPADYGYTF. Here the CDR3 DNA reads TGTGCCAGCAGTTTACGACAGGCCCCCGCTGACTATGGCTACACCTTC.

The rearrangement links TRBV19 to TRBJ1-5, with 7 bases lining up with TRBD1. Germline V CDR1 and CDR2: LNHDA, SQIVND (reference sequence). The J segment lost 1 base and the V segment lost 3 bases, leaving 3 bases of the junction unmatched. The CDR3 is 15 amino acids. The CDR3 sequence is CASSITGESNQPQHF. In DNA form, the CDR3 reads TGTGCCAGTAGTATTACAGGGGAAAGCAATCAGCCCCAGCATTTT.

This chain uses TRBV7-9 with TRBJ2-3; possible D gene TRBD2, 6 bases. This CDR3 has 17 residues. Trimming took off 0 bases at V and 4 bases at J, with 17 bases between the two ends. Germline assignment: CDR1 SEHNR and CDR2 FQNEAQ (reference sequence). CDR3 DNA: TGTGCCAGCAGCTTAGCGGTAGTCGGAGGGATCGCAGATACGCAGTATTTT. Translating it yields CASSLAVVGGIADTQYF.

The chain joins TRBV18 to TRBJ2-1; 14 bases are shared with TRBD2. The CDR3 sequence is 15 residues long. V lost 4 bases, J lost 9 bases, and 5 bases stayed unmatched. Germline V gene data show CDR1 as KGHSH and CDR2 as LQKENI. CDR3 bases: TGTGCCAGCTCACAGACTAGCGGGAGGGCCGGTGAGCAGTTCTTC. Its protein is CASSQTSGRAGEQFF.

V is TRBV7-2 and J is TRBJ2-5; 9 bases align to TRBD1. The length of the CDR3 is 13 residues. CDR1 is SGHTA and CDR2 is FQGNSA in the germline V gene. With V trimmed by 5 bases and J by 5 bases, 3 bases remained unmatched. CDR3 sequence: CASSGDRGETQYF. The CDR3 nucleotides are TGTGCCAGCAGCGGAGACAGGGGGGAGACCCAGTACTTC.

The genes are TRBV19 and TRBJ2-6; D call uncertain. CDR1 and CDR2 from the germline V gene are LNHDA and SQIVND (reference sequence). V was cut by 4 bases and J by 2 bases, with 3 bases left in between. CDR3 size: 13 residues. This chain's CDR3 is CASSNTGANVLTF. Written as DNA, the CDR3 is TGTGCCAGTAGTAATACTGGGGCCAACGTCCTGACTTTC.

This clone was counted a few times. Within the sample, other DNA sequences also encode this same CDR3. This rearrangement joins TRBV5-1 to TRBJ2-5; TRBD2 matches at 10 bases. V was clipped by 0 bases and J by 2 bases; unmatched bases: 1. This CDR3 spans 15 amino acids. Looked up from germline, CDR1 is SGHRS and CDR2 is YFSETQ. CDR3 in amino acids: CASSLEAGGQETQYF. CDR3 coding DNA: TGCGCCAGCAGCTTGGAAGCGGGGGGGCAAGAGACCCAGTACTTC.